Listed below are T cell receptor beta chains from one sample, sequenced in a study of cytomegalovirus exposure and HLA in healthy donors. Profiling relied on immunoSEQ multiplex PCR, and the TCRdb table lists in-frame clones only, not all of them. There are over 60,000 clones in the sample; about 69% occur only once, and roughly 5% lies in the top ten. The sequenced sample was PBMCs. The receptors were gathered from a woman under 40 in good health and CMV-seronegative. CDR3s include the opening cysteine and the closing phenylalanine or tryptophan. The D gene is left open where the match is weak. Size is omitted from some rows. Given values are once, few, many or a class for expanded clones.

V gene	J gene	clone size	D gene	CDR3 protein	CDR3 DNA
TRBV29-1	TRBJ1-1	.	.	CSVQQEGGTEAFF	TGCAGCGTACAACAGGAGGGCGGCACTGAAGCTTTCTTT
TRBV4-1	TRBJ2-1	.	.	CASSQELEQFF	TGCGCCAGCAGCCAAGAACTGGAGCAGTTCTTC
TRBV25-1	TRBJ2-3	medium-sized	.	CASSRREQLTDTQYF	TGTGCCAGCAGTCGACGGGAGCAATTAACGGATACGCAGTATTTT
TRBV6-5	TRBJ1-5	few	.	CASRAQGNNQPQHF	TGTGCCAGCAGGGCACAGGGAAACAATCAGCCCCAGCATTTT
TRBV7-9	TRBJ1-3	few	.	CSSSLALPGDSGNTIYF	TGTTCCAGCAGCTTAGCGTTACCAGGTGACTCTGGAAACACCATATATTTT
TRBV7-9	TRBJ2-1	.	TRBD1	CASSPGLTGTGSYNEQFF	TGTGCCAGCAGCCCGGGGCTCACCGGGACAGGTTCCTACAATGAGCAGTTCTTC
TRBV5-1	TRBJ2-1	.	.	CASAVAGYNEQFF	TGCGCCAGCGCCGTGGCGGGGTACAATGAGCAGTTCTTC
TRBV7-3	TRBJ2-2	.	.	CASSLRGGAGTGELFF	TGTGCCAGCAGCTTAAGGGGCGGGGCGGGCACCGGGGAGCTGTTTTTT
TRBV27	TRBJ2-1	.	TRBD2	CASSLPGGVVGLAGGHNEQFF	TGTGCCAGCAGTTTACCGGGAGGGGTAGTAGGACTAGCGGGAGGCCACAATGAGCAGTTCTTC
TRBV5-1	TRBJ2-3	.	TRBD2	CASSSGLGADTQYF	TGCGCCAGCAGCAGCGGACTAGGGGCAGATACGCAGTATTTT
TRBV11-2	TRBJ1-6	.	.	CASSQNTVGQNSPLHF	TGTGCCAGCAGCCAGAATACAGTCGGACAAAATTCACCCCTCCACTTT
TRBV19	TRBJ2-7	.	.	CASSIDMGSSYEQYF	TGTGCCAGTAGTATAGACATGGGGAGCTCCTACGAGCAGTACTTC
TRBV19	TRBJ1-4	.	TRBD1	CASSIGQGTFGGNEKLFF	TGTGCCAGTAGCATAGGACAGGGGACCTTCGGCGGTAATGAAAAACTGTTTTTT
TRBV2	TRBJ2-2	.	TRBD2	CASRLAGGDTGELFF	TGTGCCAGCAGACTAGCGGGAGGGGACACCGGGGAGCTGTTTTTT
TRBV12-5	TRBJ2-5	.	TRBD1	CASGLVMGQTFQEIQYF	TGTGCTAGTGGTTTGGTAATGGGACAGACCTTCCAAGAGATCCAGTACTTC
TRBV5-1	TRBJ2-7	.	.	CASSRSGSYEQYF	TGCGCCAGCAGCCGGAGCGGCTCCTACGAGCAGTACTTC
TRBV2	TRBJ2-3	few	TRBD2	CASSEQAGLIKDTQYF	TGTGCCAGCAGTGAACAGGCGGGACTAATTAAAGATACGCAGTATTTT
TRBV19	TRBJ2-1	.	TRBD1	CSCRDRGSNEQFF	TGTTCCTGTAGGGACAGGGGGAGCAATGAGCAGTTCTTC
TRBV5-1	TRBJ2-5	.	.	CASSWSANSRQETQYF	TGCGCCAGCAGCTGGAGTGCTAACTCCAGACAAGAGACCCAGTACTTC
TRBV19	TRBJ1-4	.	TRBD1	CASSPRGSTNEKLFF	TGTGCCAGTAGTCCCAGGGGGTCAACTAATGAAAAACTGTTTTTT
TRBV5-1	TRBJ2-7	.	TRBD2	CASSLGGGLEYF	TGCGCCAGCAGCTTGGGGGGGGGTCTGGAGTACTTC
TRBV27	TRBJ2-7	.	TRBD2	CASGRLADSYEQYF	TGTGCAAGTGGGAGGCTAGCGGACTCCTACGAGCAGTACTTC
TRBV7-6	TRBJ1-4	.	.	CASSSLASKDATNEKLFF	TGTGCCAGCAGCTCACTAGCCTCAAAGGATGCAACTAATGAAAAACTGTTTTTT
TRBV5-1	TRBJ1-1	.	TRBD1	CASTPGQGRATEAFF	TGCGCCAGCACCCCAGGACAGGGGAGGGCCACTGAAGCTTTCTTT
TRBV6-5	TRBJ1-5	.	.	CASRLDFGSNQPQHF	TGTGCCAGCAGGTTGGACTTCGGAAGCAATCAGCCCCAGCATTTT
TRBV10-1	TRBJ2-7	.	TRBD1	CASRGAGGYEQYF	TGCGCCAGCAGGGGAGCAGGGGGATACGAGCAGTACTTC
TRBV9	TRBJ2-5	.	TRBD1	CASSGLGQGGQETQYF	TGTGCCAGCAGCGGACTAGGACAGGGGGGACAAGAGACCCAGTACTTC
TRBV15	TRBJ2-3	few	.	CATSQRRLQAGADTQYF	TGTGCCACATCACAGCGGCGCTTGCAGGCCGGGGCAGATACGCAGTATTTT
TRBV19	TRBJ2-2	.	.	CASSYFTGELFF	TGTGCCAGTAGCTACTTCACCGGGGAGCTGTTTTTT
TRBV19	TRBJ1-4	.	TRBD1	CASSGQGLLGKLFF	TGTGCCAGTAGCGGACAGGGACTCCTTGGAAAACTGTTTTTT
TRBV27	TRBJ2-2	few	TRBD1	CASSIGQVNTGELFF	TGTGCCAGCAGTATTGGACAGGTCAACACCGGGGAGCTGTTTTTT
TRBV6-5	TRBJ2-3	once	.	CASRPLAGGKGTQYF	TGTGCCAGCAGACCACTAGCTGGTGGGAAGGGTACGCAGTATTTT
TRBV19	TRBJ1-2	few	.	CASSKAEAAYGYTF	TGTGCCAGTAGTAAAGCAGAGGCGGCCTACGGCTACACCTTC
TRBV2	TRBJ1-1	.	.	CASSEGRMNTEAFF	TGTGCCAGCAGTGAAGGCAGGATGAACACTGAGGCTTTCTTT
TRBV6-1	TRBJ2-3	.	TRBD1	CASGRQGWSDTQYF	TGTGCCAGCGGTAGACAGGGGTGGTCTGATACGCAGTATTTT
TRBV7-2	TRBJ2-1	.	TRBD2	CASSLTSGILYNEQFF	TGTGCCAGCAGCTTAACTAGCGGGATCCTATACAATGAGCAGTTCTTC
TRBV7-9	TRBJ1-5	.	TRBD1	CASSFGTGNHQPQHF	TGTGCCAGCAGCTTTGGGACAGGGAACCATCAGCCCCAGCATTTT
TRBV7-8	TRBJ1-2	.	TRBD1	CASSLGTGYGYTF	TGTGCCAGCAGCTTAGGGACAGGGTATGGCTACACCTTC
TRBV4-1	TRBJ1-1	few	.	CASSQERSTEAFF	TGCGCCAGCAGCCAAGAACGGAGCACTGAAGCTTTCTTT
TRBV10-3	TRBJ2-1	.	.	CAITWEVRNEQFF	TGTGCCATCACGTGGGAGGTACGGAATGAGCAGTTCTTC
TRBV5-8	TRBJ1-4	.	.	CASNPRQGLNEKLFF	TGTGCCAGCAACCCCCGGCAGGGGCTAAATGAAAAACTGTTTTTT
TRBV2	TRBJ2-7	.	TRBD2	CASEGLAGDYEQYF	TGTGCCAGCGAAGGACTAGCGGGAGACTACGAGCAGTACTTC
TRBV28	TRBJ2-3	.	.	CASSLDGGSTDTQYF	TGTGCCAGCAGTTTAGATGGCGGGAGCACAGATACGCAGTATTTT
TRBV19	TRBJ1-1	.	.	CASSILSGFGQNTEAFF	TGTGCCAGTAGTATCTTATCCGGGTTTGGCCAGAACACTGAAGCTTTCTTT
TRBV5-1	TRBJ1-5	.	.	CASSPDSDQPQHF	TGCGCCAGCAGCCCGGACAGTGATCAGCCCCAGCATTTT
TRBV30	TRBJ2-6	.	.	CAWGAQAGANVLTF	TGTGCCTGGGGGGCTCAAGCTGGGGCCAACGTCCTGACTTTC
TRBV7-9	TRBJ2-4	.	.	CASSPRDNKNIQYF	TGTGCCAGCAGCCCACGGGACAACAAAAACATTCAGTACTTC
TRBV6-5	TRBJ2-1	.	TRBD2	CASSLAAIYNEQFF	TGTGCCAGCAGTCTAGCGGCGATTTACAATGAGCAGTTCTTC
TRBV9	TRBJ1-1	.	TRBD1	CASSVVAQGTGKAFF	TGTGCCAGCAGCGTAGTGGCACAGGGGACAGGCAAAGCTTTCTTT
TRBV5-4	TRBJ2-5	.	TRBD2	CASSSRTSGSGWQETQYF	TGTGCCAGCAGCTCCAGGACTAGCGGGAGTGGTTGGCAAGAGACCCAGTACTTC
TRBV29-1	TRBJ1-2	.	.	CSAVRGYGYTF	TGCAGCGCCGTTCGGGGCTATGGCTACACCTTC
TRBV28	TRBJ2-3	few	TRBD1	CASSPQDREATTDTQYF	TGTGCCAGCAGTCCTCAGGACAGGGAAGCTACCACAGATACGCAGTATTTT
TRBV2	TRBJ2-1	.	.	CASSDPRITNEQFF	TGTGCCAGCAGTGACCCCAGGATAACGAATGAGCAGTTCTTC
TRBV14	TRBJ2-6	.	TRBD2	CASSRRLAGGSGANVLTF	TGTGCCAGCAGCCGAAGACTAGCGGGAGGGTCTGGGGCCAACGTCCTGACTTTC
TRBV6-1	TRBJ2-7	few	TRBD2	CASSAGTSGSYEQYF	TGTGCCAGCAGTGCCGGGACTAGCGGCTCCTACGAGCAGTACTTC
TRBV5-4	TRBJ2-1	once	TRBD2	CASSHGTTVNEQFF	TGTGCCAGCAGCCACGGGACTACGGTCAATGAGCAGTTCTTC
TRBV7-9	TRBJ2-1	.	.	CASSLEIASYNEQFF	TGTGCCAGCAGCTTGGAAATAGCGAGCTACAATGAGCAGTTCTTC